The entry below describes one T cell receptor beta chain. The antigen remains unidentified. The data were obtained in a study of cytomegalovirus exposure and HLA in healthy donors. Study-level results: Because they were indistinguishable, some V segments, including TRBV6-2 and TRBV6-3, were excluded.

J lost 4 bases, V lost 8 bases, and 7 bases had no gene match. From germline, CDR1 is SNHLY and CDR2 FYNNEI. There are 15 residues in the CDR3. The PCR employed 60 Vbeta primers together with 13 Jbeta primers. Profiled with immunoSEQ multiplex PCR; TCRdb holds only in-frame clones, not every one. The sample shows about 54,000 clones, roughly 84% of them seen only once. The TCR sequence derives from a woman younger than 35 in good health and CMV-seronegative. This chain uses TRBV2 with TRBJ2-5, with 13 bases matching TRBD2. Source material: PBMCs. CDR3 residues: CASYPTSGRRETQYF. Written as DNA, the CDR3 is TGTGCCAGCTACCCGACTAGCGGGAGGCGAGAGACCCAGTACTTC. Looking up the rest from reference TRBV2 and TRBJ2-5 gives the full variable domain: EPEVTQTPSHQVTQMGQEVILRCVPISNHLYFYWYRQILGQKVEFLVSFYNNEISEKSEIFDDQFSVERPDGSNFTLKIRSTKLEDSAMYFCASYPTSGRRETQYFGPGTRLLVL.